This entry describes one T cell receptor beta chain. Its target is unknown. 60 Vbeta and 13 Jbeta primers were used in PCR. Here immunoSEQ multiplex PCR was the method, and the copy in TCRdb shows in-frame clones only, minus some. This sample has around 99,000 clones, with approximately 70% found just once. The data were obtained in a study of cytomegalovirus exposure and HLA in healthy donors. Study as a whole: A prior study identified 100 million to 130 million unique TCR beta sequences from about 179 million T cells. Findings of the study overall: Among donors in an Asian-associated ancestry cluster, a later analysis reportedly found fewer N-insertions than the roughly 610-donor mean. There were some public TCRs occurring in many donors, but most TCR sequences were rare.

This clonotype originated in a woman between 65 and 79 years old in good health and CMV-seropositive. The sample consisted of PBMCs.

CDR3 residues: CASSLGGQGAREQYF. The CDR3, as DNA: TGCGCCAGCAGCTTGGGAGGACAGGGGGCCCGCGAGCAGTACTTC. This rearrangement joins TRBV5-1 to TRBJ2-7; 11 positions match TRBD1. The V and J ends lost 0 bases and 6 bases, in that order; junction bases with no gene match: 5. Germline V lookup: CDR1 SGHRS, CDR2 YFSETQ. The CDR3 runs to 15 residues.